The 22 T cell receptor beta chains reported below all come from one sample, sequenced in a study of blood T cell repertoires in COVID-19. The table came from immunoSEQ multiplex PCR; TCRdb's copy has only in-frame clones and leaves some out. This table has fewer than 500,000 clones, approximately 87% appearing once. The specimen sequenced was PBMCs or T cells enriched from blood (not recorded which). All receptors derive from a woman aged 25 to 39 with acute COVID-19.

This chain joins TRBV5-1 and TRBJ1-1; 7 bases line up with TRBD1. Germline V gives CDR1 SGHRS, CDR2 YFSETQ. Trimming at V came to 3 bases and at J to 2 bases, leaving 7 bases not matched to a gene. The CDR3 extends over 15 amino acids. The CDR3 DNA reads as TGCGCCAGCAGCTCGGGACAGATTATTAACACTGAAGCTTTCTTT. This sequence encodes CASSSGQIINTEAFF.

The CDR3 bases are TGTGCTAGTGGTTCGGGACAGGGGCAGCAGCCCCAGCATTTT. Its protein product is CASGSGQGQQPQHF. The gene calls are TRBV12-5 and TRBJ1-5, with 10 bases fitting TRBD1. Germline V gene data show CDR1 as LGHNT and CDR2 as FRNRAP. Trimming removed 4 bases from V and 7 bases from J; junction bases left unmatched: 4. This CDR3 region has 14 residues.

The chain links TRBV24-1 to TRBJ2-3; 11 nucleotides align to TRBD2. This CDR3 is 17 amino acids long. Germline V gene sequence: CDR1 KGHDR, CDR2 SFDVKD. The junction had 13 bases not matched to a gene; V was cut back by 4 bases and J by 8 bases. The CDR3 loop reads CATSDPSGGPHGGTQYF. CDR3 DNA sequence: TGTGCCACCAGTGACCCTAGCGGGGGGCCCCACGGGGGTACGCAGTATTTT.

The chain combines TRBV6-2 or TRBV6-3 with TRBJ2-1; TRBD1 aligns across 8 bases. This CDR3 is built from 13 residues. The junction had 5 bases not matched to a gene; V was cut back by 6 bases and J by 7 bases. Per the germline V gene, CDR1 is MNHEY and CDR2 is SVGEGT. CDR3 amino acids: CASSVDRVNEQFF. CDR3 bases: TGTGCCAGCAGCGTGGACAGGGTAAATGAGCAGTTCTTC.

CDR3 sequence: CASSLYRGASKNIQYF. In DNA form, the CDR3 reads TGTGCCAGCAGCTTATATCGGGGGGCCTCCAAAAACATTCAGTACTTC. The rearrangement joins TRBV7-2 to TRBJ2-4; a possible D gene is TRBD2 (7 bases). V lost 2 bases and J 2 bases, leaving 13 bases between the germline ends. CDR1 is SGHTA and CDR2 is FQGNSA in the germline V gene. This CDR3 is built from 16 residues.

The V and J genes are TRBV10-1 and TRBJ2-5; 13 nucleotides agree with TRBD2. Germline V gene lookup returns CDR1 WNHNN and CDR2 SYGVQD (reference sequence). V shed 5 bases, J shed 4 bases, and the junction held 10 bases outside the gene matches. The CDR3 is made up of 17 amino acids. The CDR3 coding sequence is TGCGCCAGCAGTCTACCCCTACTAGCGGGGGGGGTAGAGACCCAGTACTTC. This translates into CASSLPLLAGGVETQYF.

V gene TRBV5-6 combines with J gene TRBJ2-3; 7 nucleotides line up with TRBD1. Germline-derived CDR1 and CDR2 are SGHDT and YYEEEE. CDR3 length: 16 amino acids. The J segment lost 0 bases and the V segment lost 3 bases, leaving 7 bases of the junction unmatched. The DNA of the CDR3 is TGTGCCAGCAGCTGGTGGGACAGATCTAGCACAGATACGCAGTATTTT. Protein product: CASSWWDRSSTDTQYF.

This clone turned up a few times. The chain combines TRBV29-1 with TRBJ1-4; TRBD1 aligns across 10 bases. Germline V lookup: CDR1 SQVTM, CDR2 ANQGSEA. The CDR3 length is 13 residues. The trim removed 7 bases at V and 7 bases at J, leaving 6 bases unmatched. CDR3 nucleotides: TGCAGCGCCGACAGGGGGCAGGGTGAAAAACTGTTTTTT. Residues: CSADRGQGEKLFF.

The chain combines TRBV5-1 with TRBJ2-7; D is undetermined. Per germline, CDR1 SGHRS and CDR2 YFSETQ. Trimming took 3 bases from V and 2 from J, leaving 12 bases between them. There are 14 residues in the CDR3. For the CDR3, the DNA is TGCGCCAGCAGCTCGGAGTCGCCAGCCTACGAGCAGTACTTC. It translates to CASSSESPAYEQYF.

The chain is built from TRBV19 and TRBJ2-1; TRBD2 matches 11 bases. The germline gives CDR1 LNHDA, CDR2 SQIVND (reference sequence). The CDR3 loop spans 15 amino acids. The V and J ends lost 8 bases and 6 bases, in that order; junction bases with no gene match: 9. The CDR3 nucleotides are TGTGCCAGTTCGGGCCTAGCGGGGGGCCCCAATGAGCAGTTCTTC. It yields the protein CASSGLAGGPNEQFF.

The rearrangement uses TRBV6-5 and TRBJ2-7, with TRBD1 matching over 7 bases. Germline V lookup: CDR1 MNHEY, CDR2 SVGAGI. The CDR3 contains 14 residues. Trimming removed 6 bases from V and 0 bases from J; junction bases left unmatched: 5. CDR3 coding DNA: TGTGCCAGCAGCCTGACAGGGATCTCCTACGAGCAGTACTTC. Encoded protein: CASSLTGISYEQYF.

The J gene is TRBJ1-5, the V gene TRBV19, with D unresolved. The CDR3 runs 12 residues. V was clipped by 1 base and J by 12 bases, with 10 bases between them. CDR1 and CDR2 (germline): LNHDA, SQIVND (reference sequence). The CDR3 bases are TGTGCCAGTAGTATAGGATTGCAGATCCAGCATTTT. This encodes CASSIGLQIQHF.

The rearrangement uses TRBV28 and TRBJ1-2; TRBD1 aligns across 7 bases. This CDR3 region has 15 residues. With V trimmed by 2 bases and J by 5 bases, 8 bases remained unmatched. The germline gives CDR1 MDHEN, CDR2 SYDVKM. CDR3 coding DNA: TGTGCCAGCAGTTTAGTCGGGACAGTCATTTATGGCTACACCTTC. This translates into CASSLVGTVIYGYTF.

V usage is TRBV19 and J usage is TRBJ1-3, with unresolved D. This CDR3 comprises 15 residues. Germline CDR1 and CDR2: LNHDA and SQIVND (reference sequence). The V and J ends lost 0 bases and 8 bases respectively, with 14 bases between them. Written as DNA, the CDR3 is TGTGCCAGTAGTATAGAGGGCCAGCTCAGAGACACCATATATTTT. Encoded protein: CASSIEGQLRDTIYF.

V and J are TRBV10-3 and TRBJ1-5; D remains ambiguous. Between the trimmed V and J ends, which lost 10 bases and 4 bases, there was a span of 11 bases. Germline CDR1 ENHRY, CDR2 SYGVKD. This CDR3 has 12 amino acids. The CDR3 here is CATMEGNQPQHF. In DNA, the CDR3 is TGTGCCACCATGGAGGGAAATCAGCCCCAGCATTTT.

This clone has a single count. The gene calls are TRBV5-1 and TRBJ1-4, with 11 bases that match TRBD1. There are 15 residues in the CDR3. J was trimmed by 8 bases and V by 4 bases; bases with no gene match: 7. Germline CDR1 SGHRS, CDR2 YFSETQ. For the CDR3, the DNA is TGCGCCAGCAGCCCGGGGACAGGGGGAAAGGAAAAACTGTTTTTT. Its translation is CASSPGTGGKEKLFF.

This clone occurred once. V usage is TRBV19 and J usage is TRBJ1-1, with 7 bases that match TRBD1. The germline CDR1 and CDR2 sequences are LNHDA and SQIVND (reference sequence). The CDR3 length is 15 residues. The V segment lost 5 bases and the J segment 4 bases; nucleotides outside the gene matches: 10. Here the CDR3 reads CASSAHTGAGTEAFF. CDR3 DNA: TGTGCCAGTAGTGCACACACAGGGGCGGGCACTGAAGCTTTCTTT.

This rearrangement joins TRBV24-1 to TRBJ2-3; no reliable D call. Germline CDR1 reads KGHDR; CDR2 reads SFDVKD. The CDR3 runs to 10 residues. The V end lost 9 bases, the J end lost 2 bases, and 2 bases lay between the germline ends. The CDR3 bases are TGTGCCACCCACACAGATACGCAGTATTTT. Translating it yields CATHTDTQYF.

The V call is TRBV7-8, the J call TRBJ1-1; D call uncertain. Germline V lookup: CDR1 SGHVS, CDR2 FQNEAQ. This CDR3 comprises 11 residues. Trimming took 3 bases from V and 4 from J, leaving 3 bases between them. The CDR3 bases are TGTGCCAGCAGCTTCGGCACTGAAGCTTTCTTT. Protein product: CASSFGTEAFF.

This clone was detected only a few times. The J gene is TRBJ2-7, the V gene TRBV5-1, with 8 bases identical to TRBD1. The CDR3 spans 16 residues. Germline trimming cut 4 bases from V and 2 bases from J; bases unmatched to any gene: 11. Germline CDR1 is SGHRS and CDR2 is YFSETQ. The CDR3: CASSGGTGPLTYEQYF. The CDR3 bases are TGCGCCAGCAGCGGAGGGACAGGCCCCCTAACCTACGAGCAGTACTTC.

The chain couples TRBV6-5 to TRBJ1-2; the match to TRBD1 covers 9 bases. In germline, CDR1 is MNHEY, CDR2 SVGAGI. V shed 11 bases, J shed 0 bases, and the junction held 10 bases outside the gene matches. The CDR3 covers 15 residues. The CDR3 spells CAGMDRGEANYGYTF. Here the CDR3 DNA reads TGTGCCGGAATGGACAGGGGAGAAGCTAACTATGGCTACACCTTC.

This chain connects TRBV5-6 to TRBJ2-7; 7 positions agree with TRBD1. V lost 4 bases to trimming and J lost 1 base; unmatched junction nucleotides: 5. The CDR3 contains 14 residues. Germline V lookup: CDR1 SGHDT, CDR2 YYEEEE. DNA for the CDR3: TGTGCCAGCAGCCCCCCGGGACAGTCCTACGAGCAGTACTTC. Amino acids: CASSPPGQSYEQYF. The whole variable domain, remainder taken from reference TRBV5-6 and TRBJ2-7, is DAGVTQSPTHLIKTRGQQVTLRCSPKSGHDTVSWYQQALGQGPQFIFQYYEEEERQRGNFPDRFSGHQFPNYSSELNVNALLLGDSALYLCASSPPGQSYEQYFGPGTRLTVT.